A single sample gave rise to the 27 T cell receptor beta chains below, sequenced in a study of metastatic and nonmetastatic thyroid tumors. Every patient was untreated before thyroid surgery. TCRdb re-analyzed the PCR reads using MiXCR. The sample carries about 90,000 clones, over 8.5% recorded once. The sequencing sample was made of blood. The origin of the receptors is a female donor with papillary thyroid cancer or a benign thyroid nodule (not recorded which). Some clones in this sample may be carry-over from other donors' samples.

At least ten counts were recorded for this clone. The chain joins TRBV20-1 to TRBJ2-7; TRBD1 agrees at 12 bases. Germline V gives CDR1 DFQATT, CDR2 SNEGSKA (reference sequence). The CDR3 totals 16 residues. The trim removed 3 bases at V and 5 bases at J, leaving 11 bases unmatched. CDR3 protein: CSASASGTGGFNEQYF. CDR3 in DNA: TGCAGTGCTAGTGCATCCGGGACAGGGGGCTTTAACGAGCAGTACTTC.

This clone was observed many times. The chain joins TRBV6-4 to TRBJ2-5; tentative D call: TRBD1 (5 bases). The CDR3 extends over 13 amino acids. V was trimmed by 5 bases and J by 3 bases, leaving 10 bases between them. From germline, CDR1 is MRHNA and CDR2 SNTAGT. CDR3 region: CASSRRVEETQYF. CDR3 coding DNA: TGTGCCAGCAGTCGCAGGGTTGAAGAGACCCAGTACTTC.

Note on this clone: The sample contains more than one DNA sequence encoding this CDR3. This chain uses TRBV6-1 with TRBJ1-5; unclear D gene. Germline V CDR1 and CDR2: MNHNS, SASEGT. CDR3 length: 14 residues. With 6 bases removed from V and 0 bases from J, the gap between germline ends came to 9 bases. The CDR3 DNA sequence: TGTGCCAGCAGCCCGCAAGTTAGCAATCAGCCCCAGCATTTT. It specifies CASSPQVSNQPQHF.

This clone was picked up many times. V and J are TRBV5-1 and TRBJ2-3, with TRBD2 identical over 9 bases. This CDR3 is built from 16 residues. V shed 1 base, J shed 4 bases, and the junction held 7 bases outside the gene matches. Per the germline V gene, CDR1 is SGHRS and CDR2 is YFSETQ. The CDR3 region is CASSLSGSGGADTQYF. DNA of the CDR3: TGCGCCAGCAGCTTGTCGGGTAGCGGGGGAGCAGATACGCAGTATTTT.

There are many counts of this clone. This chain connects TRBV6-1 to TRBJ1-5; D perhaps matches TRBD1 (5 bases). V lost 8 bases to trimming and J lost 1 base, with 9 bases between them. The CDR3 extends over 13 amino acids. CDR1 MNHNS and CDR2 SASEGT come from the germline V gene. The CDR3 DNA reads as TGTGCCAGCGGACGGGACAGCAATCAGCCCCAGCATTTT. It yields the protein CASGRDSNQPQHF.

This clone was counted between two and nine times. The V call is TRBV10-3, the J call TRBJ2-1, with 7 nucleotides matching TRBD1. The V and J ends lost 8 bases and 6 bases, in that order; junction bases with no gene match: 7. Per the germline V gene, CDR1 is ENHRY and CDR2 is SYGVKD. The CDR3 is 13 residues long. The CDR3 DNA reads TGTGCCATCGGAATAGAGGGGGCCAATGAGCAGTTCTTC. It encodes CAIGIEGANEQFF.

This clone was detected many times. Other nucleotide sequences in the sample specify the same CDR3. V is TRBV6-4 and J is TRBJ2-2, with 13 bases fitting TRBD2. The V gene end was trimmed by 4 bases and the J gene end by 5 bases; junction bases not matched to a gene: 1. The germline CDR1 and CDR2 sequences are MRHNA and SNTAGT. This CDR3 has 15 amino acids. The CDR3 here is CASSGTSGGTGELFF. As DNA, the CDR3 is TGTGCCAGCAGTGGGACTAGCGGGGGAACCGGGGAGCTGTTTTTT.

This clone was recorded at least ten times. V and J are TRBV5-1 and TRBJ1-3; D possibly corresponds to TRBD1 (6 bases). V lost 4 bases and J lost 0, with 11 bases in between. The CDR3 contains 15 residues. Germline CDR1 and CDR2: SGHRS and YFSETQ. The CDR3 region is CASSRTVSSGNTIYF. In nucleotides, the CDR3 is TGCGCCAGCAGCCGGACAGTTTCCTCTGGAAACACCATATATTTT.

This clone showed up many times. V and J are TRBV13 and TRBJ2-5, with D perhaps TRBD2 (7 bases). Trimming stripped 5 bases from V and 1 base from J, with 14 bases between. CDR1 is PRHDT, CDR2 FYEKMQ, per germline (reference sequence). The CDR3 sequence is 15 residues long. CDR3 sequence (DNA): TGTGCCAGCAGCCTGGGGGGGGGCGTCCAAGAGACCCAGTACTTC. Amino acid sequence: CASSLGGGVQETQYF.

The sample holds many counts of this clone. This sequence joins TRBV19 and TRBJ1-4; weak D call: TRBD1 (6 bases). With 5 bases removed from V and 7 bases from J, the gap between germline ends came to 20 bases. This CDR3 has 16 amino acids. Germline CDR1 reads LNHDA; CDR2 reads SQIVND (reference sequence). CDR3 coding DNA: TGTGCCAGTAGTCCCAACGGGGCAGGGGTCCCTGAAAAACTGTTTTTT. Amino acids: CASSPNGAGVPEKLFF.

This clone was seen ten or more times. The V gene is TRBV6-2 or TRBV6-3, the J gene TRBJ1-6; no clear D. Germline V gene lookup returns CDR1 MNHEY and CDR2 SVGEGT. The V and J ends lost 7 bases and 9 bases respectively, with 16 bases between them. There are 14 residues in the CDR3. CDR3 amino acids: CASNHDSGGSPLHF. In nucleotides, the CDR3 is TGTGCCAGCAACCATGACTCGGGAGGTTCACCCCTCCACTTT.

Comment on this clone: A much larger clone lies one base from this, so it may be a read error. In this CDR3 the conserved last residue, phenylalanine or tryptophan, is missing, so a read error is likely. The chain has TRBV7-3 and TRBJ1-5; D might be TRBD1 (6 bases). Germline V CDR1 and CDR2: SGHTA, FQGTGA. There are 13 residues in the CDR3. V was pared by 4 bases and J by 5 bases, with 9 bases between. The CDR3: CASSSTGYQPQHL. The CDR3 DNA sequence: TGTGCCAGCAGCTCCACAGGGTATCAGCCCCAGCATCTT.

This clone was counted at least ten times. The J gene is TRBJ1-3, the V gene TRBV18; D call uncertain. CDR1 is KGHSH, CDR2 LQKENI, per germline. V shed 3 bases and J shed 0 bases, with 9 bases lying between them. This CDR3 is built from 15 residues. The CDR3 spells CASSPKGSSGNTIYF. In DNA form, the CDR3 reads TGTGCCAGCTCACCGAAGGGAAGCTCTGGAAACACCATATATTTT.

The table lists this clone with many counts. The chain employs TRBV7-9 and TRBJ1-2, with a weak D call TRBD1 (6 bases). The V end was cut by 0 bases, the J end by 6 bases, with 14 bases between. The CDR3 runs to 15 residues. CDR1 is SEHNR and CDR2 is FQNEAQ in the germline V gene (reference sequence). For the CDR3, the DNA is TGTGCCAGCAGCTTAGCGGAACAGGGTTTTAATGGCTACACCTTC. This translates into CASSLAEQGFNGYTF. Based on the CDR3 plus reference TRBV7-9 and TRBJ1-2, the full variable domain is DTGVSQNPRHKITKRGQNVTFRCDPISEHNRLYWYRQTLGQGPEFLTYFQNEAQLEKSRLLSDRFSAERPKGSFSTLEIQRTEQGDSAMYLCASSLAEQGFNGYTFGSGTRLTVV.

This clone has a count of ten or more. The chain links TRBV6-1 to TRBJ1-2; D may be TRBD1 (6 bases). V shed 6 bases and J shed 8 bases, with 19 bases lying between them. CDR1 and CDR2 from the germline V gene are MNHNS and SASEGT. This CDR3 comprises 14 residues. CDR3 protein: CASRSQGSRGGYTF. CDR3 DNA sequence: TGTGCCAGCAGATCCCAGGGGAGCCGCGGAGGCTACACCTTC.

In its sample, this clone was seen many times. V is TRBV6-1 and J is TRBJ1-2; D is unresolved. Germline V gene sequence: CDR1 MNHNS, CDR2 SASEGT. V was pared by 6 bases and J by 8 bases, with 16 bases between. The CDR3 length is 13 residues. The CDR3 coding sequence is TGTGCCAGCAGGGGTGTCGGGTTTAGAGGCTACACCTTC. It translates to CASRGVGFRGYTF.

CDR3 sequence: CASSQGPGEQYF. The CDR3 DNA follows: TGCGCCAGCAGCCAAGGACCCGGCGAGCAGTACTTC. The rearrangement links TRBV4-1 to TRBJ2-7; D remains ambiguous. Trimming removed 1 base at V and 6 bases at J, with 7 bases between. The CDR3 sequence is 12 residues long. Germline V gene lookup returns CDR1 MGHRA and CDR2 YSYEKL.

On this clone itself: This may arise from a read error, as a much more abundant clone is one base away. The chain has TRBV11-2 and TRBJ2-1; no definite D call. Trimming cost V 1 base and J 0 bases, with 7 bases left between them. This CDR3 has 15 amino acids. CDR1 and CDR2 (germline): SGHAT, FQNNGV. This chain's CDR3 is CASSLVPNSYNEQFF. As DNA, the CDR3 is TGTGCCAGCAGCTTAGTACCTAACTCCTACAATGAGCAGTTCTTC.

The sample holds many counts of this clone. The chain has TRBV5-1 and TRBJ2-3, with a weak D call TRBD2 (6 bases). The CDR3 is 16 amino acids. Germline loops: CDR1 SGHRS, CDR2 YFSETQ. V dropped 1 base and J dropped 0 bases, with 12 bases sitting between them. CDR3 sequence reads: CASSLSGRASTDTQYF. The CDR3 DNA follows: TGCGCCAGCAGCTTGAGCGGGCGAGCGAGCACAGATACGCAGTATTTT.

Comment on this clone: This clone may be a read error of a much larger clone one base away. Other DNA sequences within the sample encode an identical CDR3. The chain uses TRBV12-5 and TRBJ2-3, with D maybe TRBD1 (6 bases). The germline CDR1 and CDR2 sequences are LGHNT and FRNRAP. The V and J ends lost 5 bases and 1 base respectively, with 16 bases between them. CDR3 length equals 16 residues. CDR3 residues: CASGTLQGWGTDTQYF. CDR3 coding DNA: TGTGCTAGTGGTACCTTACAGGGTTGGGGCACAGATACGCAGTATTTT.

This clone was observed a few times. This could be a read error, since a much larger clone is one nucleotide away. The chain carries TRBV15 and TRBJ2-3; no reliable D call. The CDR3 totals 13 residues. CDR1 and CDR2 (germline): LNHNV, YYDKDF (reference sequence). The CDR3 DNA follows: TGTGCCACCATCAGAGGAGGCACAGATACGCAGTATTTT. It translates to CATIRGGTDTQYF.

This clone has ten or more counts. The rearrangement links TRBV9 to TRBJ2-3; TRBD2 aligns across 8 bases. CDR3 length: 16 amino acids. Germline V gene data show CDR1 as SGDLS and CDR2 as YYNGEE. With 4 bases clipped from V and 0 bases from J, the junction kept 7 bases outside the gene matches. The CDR3 DNA reads as TGTGCCAGCAGCCCCCAGGGCGGGGGGAGCACAGATACGCAGTATTTT. Its protein product is CASSPQGGGSTDTQYF.

The chain has TRBV20-1 and TRBJ2-1, with 11 bases that match TRBD1. This CDR3 is 13 amino acids long. Trimming took 6 bases from V and 3 from J; bases not matched to a gene: 1. CDR1 and CDR2 from the germline V gene are DFQATT and SNEGSKA (reference sequence). DNA for the CDR3: TGCAGTGCGGGGACAGGGGGCTACAATGAGCAGTTCTTC. Translation: CSAGTGGYNEQFF.

Concerning this clone itself: The conserved closing phenylalanine or tryptophan is absent in this CDR3, likely reflecting a read error. This rearrangement joins TRBV6-5 to TRBJ2-2, with D perhaps assigned TRBD1 or TRBD2 (7 bases each). The CDR3 totals 15 residues. Germline V lookup: CDR1 MNHEY, CDR2 SVGAGI. CDR3 DNA: TGTGCCAGCATTTACTCGACAGGGAGGGCCGGGGACCTGTTTGTT. Protein: CASIYSTGRAGDLFV.

About this clone itself: This may arise from a read error, as a much more abundant clone is one base away. At the DNA level, this CDR3 is encoded by other sequences in the same sample as well. V is TRBV5-6 and J is TRBJ1-5; 9 bases agree with TRBD1. The CDR3 is made up of 16 amino acids. The V and J ends lost 4 bases and 1 base, in that order; junction bases with no gene match: 6. Germline CDR1 is SGHDT and CDR2 is YYEEEE. CDR3 sequence reads: CASSLGTGGSNQPQHF. The CDR3 DNA sequence: TGTGCCAGCAGCCTGGGTACAGGGGGCAGCAATCAGCCCCAGCATTTT.

This clone was observed a single time. The chain links TRBV13 to TRBJ1-6, with 12 bases identical to TRBD1. The CDR3 extends over 19 amino acids. CDR1 and CDR2 from the germline V gene are PRHDT and FYEKMQ (reference sequence). The junction had 12 bases not matched to a gene; V was cut back by 5 bases and J by 4 bases. Here the CDR3 reads CASSRTPGTGGYYNSPLHF. CDR3 DNA: TGTGCCAGCAGCCGCACTCCCGGGACAGGGGGCTATTATAATTCACCCCTCCACTTT.

This clone has at least ten counts. The CDR3: CASSHGTPYSNQPQHF. CDR3 bases: TGTGCCAGCAGTCACGGGACACCTTATAGCAATCAGCCCCAGCATTTT. The chain has TRBV12-3 or TRBV12-4 and TRBJ1-5, with a tentative D call TRBD1 (6 bases). Trimming pared 5 bases from V and 0 bases from J, leaving 14 bases between. The CDR3 has 16 amino acids.